This TCR beta chain comes out of a study of shared clonotypes between healthy human individuals. The CDR3 spans 15 residues. The V end was cut by 5 bases, the J end by 1 base, with 11 bases between. Germline assignment: CDR1 LNHDA and CDR2 SQIVND (reference sequence). Every one of the donors was a Caucasian adult that lived in Nashville, Tennessee. Once extracted for a subset, genomic DNA was divided evenly among several immunoSEQ plates. Original processing notes: Because ImmunoSEQ provided only junction sequences with no quality scores, the filtering differed. The protocol was immunoSEQ multiplex PCR, while the TCRdb copy is restricted to in-frame clones and leaves out a portion. The V and J calls and clone size are taken from that table; D and trimming were inferred from the DNA. The sample carries about 600,000 clones, roughly four fifths recorded once. Turning to this clone: Its matching antigen is unknown.

Study results and caveats: Having only a few donors restricted how much genetic and exposure-history diversity was captured.

Sequencing was performed on PBMCs. V gene TRBV19 combines with J gene TRBJ2-2, with no clear D. This clonotype was sampled from a woman aged 40-49 years in good health. Some clones in this sample may be carry-over from other donors' samples. This chain's CDR3 is CASSATQRNTGELFF. The CDR3 region has the DNA TGTGCCAGTAGTGCAACACAGAGGAACACCGGGGAGCTGTTTTTT.